Below, 15 T cell receptor beta chains from the same sample are listed, as sequenced in a study of CD8 T cells in ankylosing spondylitis. Notes on the study in general: A TCR beta motif made of several highly homologous variants seemed typical of ankylosing spondylitis blood.

The antigens these receptors bind are not known. One entry per CDR3 protein results from TCRdb running MiXCR on the 5' RACE reads. This repertoire shows fewer than 250,000 distinct CDR3 sequences, around 20% found once; its top ten account for approximately 46%. The sequencing input was blood, either unsorted or a sorted T cell fraction (not recorded which). The receptors come from a male donor with ankylosing spondylitis.

This clonotype was detected a few times. The chain links TRBV9 to TRBJ2-3, with a possible D match to TRBD2 (5 bases). V lost 3 bases, J lost 6 bases, and 14 bases lay in between. The CDR3 contains 14 residues. Germline V gene lookup returns CDR1 SGDLS and CDR2 YYNGEE. DNA for the CDR3: TGTGCCAGCAGCGAGGACGGACTGGCGGATACGCAGTATTTT. Its translation: CASSEDGLADTQYF.

The V call is TRBV7-6, the J call TRBJ1-2, with D uncertain. This CDR3 is built from 16 residues. Germline V lookup: CDR1 SGHVS, CDR2 FNYEAQ. Trimming removed 1 base from V and 3 bases from J, with 15 bases in between. The CDR3 reads CASSLGSGGLDYGYTF. In DNA, the CDR3 is TGTGCCAGCAGCTTAGGGAGCGGCGGTCTGGACTATGGCTACACCTTC. Full variable domain (outside the CDR3, taken from reference TRBV7-6 and TRBJ1-2): GAGVSQSPRYKVTKRGQDVALRCDPISGHVSLYWYRQALGQGPEFLTYFNYEAQQDKSGLPNDRFSAERPEGSISTLTIQRTEQRDSAMYRCASSLGSGGLDYGYTFGSGTRLTVV.

This clonotype was seen repeatedly, ten times or more. V and J are TRBV4-3 and TRBJ2-2; D uncertain. This CDR3 has 18 amino acids. Trimming removed 0 bases from V and 1 base from J, with 15 bases in between. Germline CDR1 LGHNA, CDR2 YSLEER. CDR3: CASSQDFTSPMNTGELFF. CDR3 DNA sequence: TGCGCCAGCAGCCAAGATTTTACCAGCCCAATGAACACCGGGGAGCTGTTTTTT.

This clonotype showed up just a few times. The rearrangement links TRBV19 to TRBJ2-5, with D perhaps matching TRBD1 (6 bases). V lost 4 bases and J lost 5, with 11 bases in between. The length of the CDR3 is 13 residues. Germline CDR1 is LNHDA and CDR2 is SQIVND (reference sequence). This chain's CDR3 is CASSTDSRETQYF. CDR3 in DNA: TGTGCCAGTAGTACGGACAGTCGGGAGACCCAGTACTTC.

This clonotype was picked up a small number of times. The chain has TRBV9 and TRBJ2-7; a possible D gene is TRBD2 (5 bases). Looked up from germline, CDR1 is SGDLS and CDR2 is YYNGEE. This CDR3 has 15 amino acids. V was cut by 0 bases and J by 0 bases, with 10 bases left in between. The CDR3 loop is CASSVEREPSYEQYF. The CDR3 DNA reads as TGTGCCAGCAGCGTAGAGAGGGAACCCTCCTACGAGCAGTACTTC. The complete variable domain, with remaining parts taken from reference TRBV9 and TRBJ2-7, reads DSGVTQTPKHLITATGQRVTLRCSPRSGDLSVYWYQQSLDQGLQFLIQYYNGEERAKGNILERFSAQQFPDLHSELNLSSLELGDSALYFCASSVEREPSYEQYFGPGTRLTVT.

J is TRBJ2-7 and V is TRBV29-1; 7 bases align to TRBD2. Trimming cost V 6 bases and J 2 bases; bases outside gene matches: 10. Germline V gene lookup returns CDR1 SQVTM and CDR2 ANQGSEA. The CDR3 is made up of 14 amino acids. Here the CDR3 DNA reads TGCAGCGTCATAGGCGGGGGAGCCACCTACGAGCAGTACTTC. Its protein product is CSVIGGGATYEQYF.

This chain joins TRBV12-3 or TRBV12-4 and TRBJ2-2, with D uncertain. CDR3 length equals 14 residues. Between the trimmed V and J ends, which lost 5 bases and 0 bases, there was a span of 7 bases. The CDR3 sequence: CASSTPSNTGELFF. The CDR3 DNA reads as TGTGCCAGCAGTACACCCTCGAACACCGGGGAGCTGTTTTTT.

The chain combines TRBV4-1 with TRBJ1-4, with D possibly matching TRBD1 (5 bases). V was cut by 3 bases and J by 0 bases, with 11 bases left in between. The CDR3 is made up of 16 amino acids. The germline V gene has CDR1 MGHRA and CDR2 YSYEKL. The CDR3: CASSQRDAATNEKLFF. CDR3 nucleotide sequence: TGCGCCAGCAGCCAGAGGGACGCTGCAACTAATGAAAAACTGTTTTTT.

The chain recombines TRBV9 with TRBJ2-1; no firm D call. The CDR3 contains 14 residues. Deletions cut 1 base from V and 8 bases from J, with 13 bases between. Germline-derived CDR1 and CDR2 are SGDLS and YYNGEE. CDR3 nucleotide sequence: TGTGCCAGCAGCGTATACGGCGTTGGGGATGAGCAGTTCTTC. Amino acids: CASSVYGVGDEQFF.

This clonotype has more than one count but fewer than ten. The chain has TRBV5-1 and TRBJ2-1; 8 bases align to TRBD1. Unmatched junction bases numbered 10, after V lost 0 bases and J lost 8 bases. Germline CDR1 reads SGHRS; CDR2 reads YFSETQ. The CDR3 extends over 16 amino acids. The CDR3 protein is CASSLGAGGSGDEQFF. CDR3 in DNA: TGCGCCAGCAGCTTGGGGGCAGGGGGCTCGGGCGATGAGCAGTTCTTC.

This clonotype came up many times. V usage is TRBV12-3 or TRBV12-4 and J usage is TRBJ1-2, with TRBD1 as a possible D gene (5 bases). Trimming pared 7 bases from V and 3 bases from J, leaving 15 bases between. This CDR3 comprises 14 residues. This CDR3 reads CASTLFGGDYGYTF. Written as DNA, the CDR3 is TGTGCCAGCACTCTATTTGGGGGTGACTATGGCTACACCTTC.

This clonotype was counted at least ten times. This rearrangement joins TRBV12-3 or TRBV12-4 to TRBJ2-2; D might be TRBD1 (5 bases). V lost 3 bases, J lost 4 bases, and 9 bases lay in between. The CDR3 runs to 14 residues. The CDR3 region has the DNA TGTGCCAGCAGTTTTGGAGACAGCACCGGGGAGCTGTTTTTT. This gives the protein CASSFGDSTGELFF.

The sample holds a few counts of this clonotype. V is TRBV19 and J is TRBJ2-2, with D maybe TRBD2 (6 bases). V was cut by 5 bases and J by 2 bases, with 12 bases left in between. Germline CDR1 LNHDA, CDR2 SQIVND (reference sequence). There are 15 residues in the CDR3. The CDR3 coding sequence is TGTGCCAGTAGTTTCGGGACTGTTAACACCGGGGAGCTGTTTTTT. Amino acid sequence: CASSFGTVNTGELFF.

The CDR3 nucleotides are TGCGCCAGCAGCCAAGGTCCGGGCCTGGGGCCCCAGCATTTT. Amino acids: CASSQGPGLGPQHF. The rearrangement links TRBV4-1 to TRBJ1-5; D is undetermined. The CDR3 covers 14 residues. Germline assignment: CDR1 MGHRA and CDR2 YSYEKL. V lost 1 base to trimming and J lost 9 bases, with 13 bases between them.

The chain recombines TRBV27 with TRBJ2-3; D may be TRBD1 (6 bases). Per germline, CDR1 MNHEY and CDR2 SMNVEV (reference sequence). Trimming stripped 2 bases from V and 0 bases from J, with 12 bases between. The CDR3 extends over 16 amino acids. CDR3 in amino acids: CASSLMQGSSTDTQYF. The CDR3, as DNA: TGTGCCAGCAGTTTAATGCAGGGGAGTAGCACAGATACGCAGTATTTT.